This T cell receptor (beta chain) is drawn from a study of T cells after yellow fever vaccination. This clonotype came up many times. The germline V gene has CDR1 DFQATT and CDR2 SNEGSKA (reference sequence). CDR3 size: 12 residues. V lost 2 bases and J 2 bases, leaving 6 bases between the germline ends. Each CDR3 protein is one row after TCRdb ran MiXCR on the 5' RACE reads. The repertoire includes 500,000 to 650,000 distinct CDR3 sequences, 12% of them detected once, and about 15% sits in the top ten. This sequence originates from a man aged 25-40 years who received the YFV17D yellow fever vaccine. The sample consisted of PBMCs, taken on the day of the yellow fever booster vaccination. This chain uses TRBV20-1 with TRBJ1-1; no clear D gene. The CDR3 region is CSARSGNTEAFF. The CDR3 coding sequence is TGCAGTGCTAGATCGGGTAACACTGAAGCTTTCTTT.